The following is a T cell receptor (beta chain) sequence with its context. Its antigen is still unknown. PBMCs numbering at least 6.5 million were isolated per sample. Using a J-beta primer mix together with a sample-barcoded 5' primer, a second PCR was run for roughly 6 to 12 cycles. Tags on each cDNA molecule came from a template-switch adaptor with 12 random nucleotides. TCRdb passed the 5' RACE reads through MiXCR, listing each CDR3 protein once. The sample shows roughly 800,000 distinct CDR3 sequences, roughly 60% of them seen only once. V lost 6 bases, J lost 6 bases, and 15 bases lay in between. This CDR3 contains 13 residues. Germline CDR1 and CDR2: DFQATT and SNEGSKA (reference sequence). The entry originates in a study of blood T cells in healthy people across ages. Study-wide results and caveats: Older individuals had lower TCR beta diversity per million T cells (the decline was roughly linear). Long-lived donors exceeded aged donors in naive CD4+ cells and diversity.

The receptor comes from a young man in good health. V gene TRBV20-1 combines with J gene TRBJ2-1; the D is unclear. The specimen sequenced was blood. CDR3 sequence reads: CSASSELGNEQFF. CDR3 DNA sequence: TGCAGTGCCTCCTCGGAGTTGGGCAATGAGCAGTTCTTC.